A single TCR beta chain is shown here with its context. How the authors handled the data: Amplification of reference gene primers provided the estimated nucleated cell counts. The method was immunoSEQ multiplex PCR; TCRdb's version includes in-frame clones alone and lacks a portion of them. The V and J calls and clone size are taken from that table; D and trimming were inferred from the DNA. The sample lists approximately 170,000 clones; 70% to 80% were seen once. Germline loops: CDR1 SGHTA, CDR2 FQGNSA. V lost 5 bases and J lost 4; bases outside the gene matches: 1. The CDR3 loop spans 13 amino acids. These data are taken from a study of blood T cell repertoires in COVID-19. Whole-study context: COVID-19 samples, acute and convalescent, were from the United States, Italy and Spain. The cDNA or gDNA used as material had been derived from T cells, B-cell-depleted T cells, or PBMCs.

Sequencing was performed on peripheral blood. The chain combines TRBV7-2 with TRBJ1-2; 10 bases fit TRBD1. The clonotype originates from a woman in her fifties or sixties with acute or convalescent COVID-19. CDR3 amino acids: CASSRTGGYGYTF. As DNA, the CDR3 is TGTGCCAGCAGCCGGACAGGGGGCTATGGCTACACCTTC.